This TCR beta chain appears in the sequencing data of a study of T cells in Graves' hyperthyroidism and ophthalmopathy. Looking at the study overall: Peripheral blood was secured at the point of initial diagnosis, before any treatment.

Fresh peripheral blood, approximately 9.1 ml, was the source of the PBMCs. Amplification targeted TCR beta CDR3 regions from RNA transcripts. HTBI primers were the set used in a first-round RT-PCR of the TCR CDR3. TCRdb analysed the multiplex PCR reads with MiXCR anew, one entry per CDR3 protein. The repertoire holds 530,000 or so distinct CDR3 sequences, with roughly a quarter as singletons. This clonotype was counted ten times or more. What it recognizes is unknown. CDR1 is MDHEN, CDR2 SYDVKM, per germline. With 6 bases removed from V and 5 bases from J, the gap between germline ends came to 16 bases. The CDR3 length is 14 residues. Points from the study as a whole: Ophthalmopathy, as predicted by the model, came a median about seven months after the prediction. Blood also contained most expanded thyroid clonotypes above 0.001.

The TCR was taken from a woman in her 30s with Graves' ophthalmopathy. The sample was blood. The rearrangement links TRBV28 to TRBJ1-1; D may be TRBD1 (6 bases). The CDR3 DNA is TGTGCCAGCAGCGCCGGGGGGGCAGGGACTGAAGCTTTCTTT. Translated, it gives CASSAGGAGTEAFF.